The clone carrying this T cell receptor (beta chain) was observed a single time. After removal of 0 bases from V and 5 bases from J, the junction contained 6 bases not matched to a gene. The germline V gene encodes CDR1 SEHNR and CDR2 FQNEAQ (reference sequence). This CDR3 is built from 16 residues. This entry belongs to a study of T cell changes during pregnancy in multiple sclerosis. TCRdb's copy holds only in-frame clones and misses some; the assay was immunoSEQ multiplex PCR. The sample includes under 40,000 clones, about nine tenths of them seen just once. The chain employs TRBV7-9 and TRBJ1-4, with 7 bases lining up with TRBD1. The origin of this receptor is a female donor with multiple sclerosis, enrolled in a pregnancy study. Here the sequenced sample was CD8+ T cells from peripheral blood mononuclear cells, taken after pregnancy. CDR3 bases: TGTGCCAGCAGCTTAGCCGGTGGGACAGAGAATGAAAAACTGTTTTTT. Translating it yields CASSLAGGTENEKLFF.